Below, one T cell receptor beta chain is given with its context. Its target is not known. The sample comes from a study of radiotherapy plus CTLA-4 blockade in lung cancer. Study-level information: Of all patients, about 17% responded objectively and about 30% showed disease control.

CDR3 length: 15 residues. V lost 1 base and J lost 2; bases outside the gene matches: 2. Per the germline V gene, CDR1 is SEHNR and CDR2 is FQNEAQ (reference sequence). Sequencing used immunoSEQ multiplex PCR; TCRdb keeps in-frame clones, though not all of them. The table lists about 54,000 clones, 70% to 85% of them singletons. Study-level results: Reportedly, early blood T cell clone dynamics best predicted response, with interferon-beta. Blood saw expansion of tumor-derived TCR clones after radiotherapy plus ipilimumab.

Sequencing was performed on peripheral blood, taken from a patient treated with radiotherapy plus ipilimumab. This receptor was obtained from a human donor with non-small cell lung cancer who had a partial response to radiotherapy plus ipilimumab. This chain links TRBV7-9 with TRBJ2-1; 7 nucleotides align to TRBD1. CDR3 sequence reads: CASSLGQGPYNEQFF. DNA for the CDR3: TGTGCCAGCAGCTTAGGACAGGGTCCCTACAATGAGCAGTTCTTC.